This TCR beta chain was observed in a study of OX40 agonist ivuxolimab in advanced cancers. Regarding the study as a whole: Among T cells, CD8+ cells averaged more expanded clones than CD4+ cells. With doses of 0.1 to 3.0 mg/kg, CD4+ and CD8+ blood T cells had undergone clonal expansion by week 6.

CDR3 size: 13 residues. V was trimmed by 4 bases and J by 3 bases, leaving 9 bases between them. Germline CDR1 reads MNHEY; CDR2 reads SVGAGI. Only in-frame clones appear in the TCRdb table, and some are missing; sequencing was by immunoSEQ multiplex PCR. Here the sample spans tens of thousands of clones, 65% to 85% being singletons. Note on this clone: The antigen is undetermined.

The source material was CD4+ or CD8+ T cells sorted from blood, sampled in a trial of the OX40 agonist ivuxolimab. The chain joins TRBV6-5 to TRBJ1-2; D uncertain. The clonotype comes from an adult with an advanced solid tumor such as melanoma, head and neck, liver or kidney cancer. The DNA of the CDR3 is TGTGCCAGCAGTTTCCAACGTGACTATGGCTACACCTTC. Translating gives CASSFQRDYGYTF.